The 32 T cell receptor beta chains below were found in one sample sequenced in a study of early T cells in non-severe SARS-CoV-2 infection. TCRdb redid the calling of the 5' RACE reads with MiXCR, one entry per CDR3 protein. The sample consists of approximately 84,000 distinct CDR3 sequences, under 15% of them appearing once. The specimen sequenced was whole blood. The receptor set was obtained from an adult who was a healthcare worker with PCR-confirmed SARS-CoV-2 infection or an uninfected control (not recorded which).

The rearrangement uses TRBV20-1 and TRBJ1-6, with D tentatively TRBD1 (5 bases). The ends were cut back, 6 bases at V and 8 bases at J, with 23 bases in the middle. Germline CDR1 reads DFQATT; CDR2 reads SNEGSKA (reference sequence). The CDR3 length is 16 residues. CDR3 protein: CSAEHGRGGVDSPLHF. As DNA, the CDR3 is TGCAGTGCAGAGCACGGGAGGGGAGGTGTGGATTCACCCCTCCACTTT.

Ten or more counts support this clonotype. CDR3 sequence (DNA): TGTGCCAGCAGCCAAGGCAGGGGAAATCAGCCCCAGCATTTT. It codes for CASSQGRGNQPQHF. The J gene is TRBJ1-5, the V gene TRBV3-1; perhaps TRBD1 as D (6 bases). The CDR3 contains 14 residues. Germline V lookup: CDR1 LGHDT, CDR2 YNNKEL (reference sequence). V was cut by 1 base and J by 4 bases, with 8 bases left in between.

This chain connects TRBV12-3 or TRBV12-4 to TRBJ2-3, with 7 bases aligning to TRBD2. The V gene end was trimmed by 1 base and the J gene end by 3 bases; junction bases not matched to a gene: 7. The CDR3 contains 16 residues. The CDR3 region is CASSLGAGEGTDTQYF. CDR3 bases: TGTGCCAGCAGTTTAGGTGCGGGAGAGGGTACAGATACGCAGTATTTT.

This clonotype appeared a few times. This chain uses TRBV27 with TRBJ2-1; a weak D match, TRBD2 (6 bases). Germline CDR1 and CDR2: MNHEY and SMNVEV (reference sequence). Trimming cost V 8 bases and J 9 bases, with 11 bases left between them. The CDR3 covers 11 residues. CDR3 region: CASGRDFEQFF. The CDR3 nucleotides are TGTGCCAGCGGCCGGGACTTTGAGCAGTTCTTC.

V and J are TRBV21-1 and TRBJ1-2; the table calls TRBD1, which could not be checked here. TRBV21-1 is labeled a pseudogene. The CDR3 has 16 residues. CDR3 loop: CASSKAHLGEIYGYTF. The CDR3 nucleotides read TGTGCCAGCAGCAAAGCCCACCTAGGGGAGATCTATGGCTACACCTTC.

The rearrangement uses TRBV5-4 and TRBJ2-1, with D unclear. The CDR3 runs 12 residues. Deletions cut 5 bases from V and 9 bases from J, with 12 bases between. Germline assignment: CDR1 SGHNT and CDR2 YYREEE (reference sequence). CDR3 sequence (DNA): TGTGCCAGCAGAGATATGCGGAGTGAGCAGTTCTTC. It translates to CASRDMRSEQFF.

This clonotype was seen a few times. The rearrangement uses TRBV28 and TRBJ2-7, with 11 bases that match TRBD2. The length of the CDR3 is 19 residues. Trimming removed 3 bases from V and 2 bases from J; junction bases left unmatched: 15. The V gene's germline CDR1 is MDHEN and CDR2 SYDVKM. CDR3 protein: CASSFSPTSGIHLTYEQYF. Here the CDR3 DNA reads TGTGCCAGCAGTTTTTCCCCGACTAGCGGGATTCATCTTACCTACGAGCAGTACTTC.

This clonotype was detected a few times. This sequence joins TRBV10-3 and TRBJ2-7; D tentatively fits TRBD1 or TRBD2 (5 bases each). Germline loops: CDR1 ENHRY, CDR2 SYGVKD. This CDR3 has 13 residues. Trimming removed 3 bases from V and 5 bases from J, with 11 bases in between. The CDR3 spells CAISDIGTNEQYF. The CDR3 DNA sequence: TGTGCCATCAGTGACATCGGGACCAACGAGCAGTACTTC.

The chain recombines TRBV6-4 with TRBJ2-5; D is uncertain. Germline CDR1 reads MRHNA; CDR2 reads SNTAGT. The V and J ends lost 1 base and 5 bases respectively, with 5 bases between them. The CDR3 runs 12 residues. CDR3 residues: CASSDYDETQYF. Here the CDR3 DNA reads TGTGCCAGCAGTGACTACGATGAGACCCAGTACTTC.

This clonotype was counted only a few times. The V call is TRBV18, the J call TRBJ1-3; 7 positions agree with TRBD1. The CDR3 has 14 residues. Germline V gives CDR1 KGHSH, CDR2 LQKENI. The V gene end was trimmed by 5 bases and the J gene end by 6 bases; junction bases not matched to a gene: 7. CDR3 nucleotides: TGTGCCAGCTCAAATTACCAGGGGGAAAACACCATATATTTT. This encodes CASSNYQGENTIYF.

This clonotype was counted only a few times. The V and J genes are TRBV20-1 and TRBJ2-2; D may be TRBD1 or TRBD2 (6 bases each). Trimming shortened V by 1 base and J by 5 bases, and 11 bases separated the two germline ends. There are 14 residues in the CDR3. CDR1 and CDR2 (germline): DFQATT, SNEGSKA (reference sequence). The CDR3 sequence: CSARVIGGTGELFF. Written as DNA, the CDR3 is TGCAGTGCTAGAGTTATAGGGGGGACCGGGGAGCTGTTTTTT.

This clonotype has more than one count but fewer than ten. The chain uses TRBV5-1 and TRBJ2-1; the match to TRBD2 covers 9 bases. CDR1 is SGHRS and CDR2 is YFSETQ in the germline V gene. The CDR3 runs to 16 residues. J was trimmed by 5 bases and V by 7 bases; bases with no gene match: 13. In DNA, the CDR3 is TGCGCCAGCCTCCTTAACTGGCTAGCGGGAAACAATGAGCAGTTCTTC. This gives the protein CASLLNWLAGNNEQFF.

This clonotype showed up just a few times. The CDR3 bases are TGTGCCAGTAGGCCCACGGAGGCAGGCAAAGAGACCCAGTACTTC. Translated: CASRPTEAGKETQYF. V gene TRBV19 combines with J gene TRBJ2-5, with D tentatively TRBD2 (5 bases). Looked up from germline, CDR1 is LNHDA and CDR2 is SQIVND (reference sequence). The CDR3 is made up of 15 amino acids. V was pared by 6 bases and J by 3 bases, with 17 bases between.

This clonotype was seen only a few times. This rearrangement joins TRBV3-1 to TRBJ2-2; the D gene is possibly TRBD1 (6 bases). Trimming left V 4 bases short and J 6 bases short, with 12 bases between. The CDR3 consists of 14 residues. Germline loops: CDR1 LGHDT, CDR2 YNNKEL (reference sequence). The DNA of the CDR3 is TGTGCCAGCAGCCTGCGACAGGTCCCCGGGGAGCTGTTTTTT. Translation gives CASSLRQVPGELFF.

The chain is built from TRBV13 and TRBJ2-7; TRBD2 agrees at 7 bases. CDR3 length: 14 residues. V was clipped by 2 bases and J by 3 bases; unmatched bases: 4. Germline V lookup: CDR1 PRHDT, CDR2 FYEKMQ (reference sequence). The CDR3 region is CASSLRDYNYEQYF. CDR3 nucleotide sequence: TGTGCCAGCAGCTTAAGGGACTACAACTACGAGCAGTACTTC.

The chain has TRBV28 and TRBJ2-7; D gene uncertain. Deletions cut 3 bases from V and 5 bases from J, with 5 bases between. Germline V CDR1 and CDR2: MDHEN, SYDVKM. The CDR3 length is 11 residues. The CDR3 loop is CASSFTHEQYF. CDR3 coding DNA: TGTGCCAGCAGTTTCACACACGAGCAGTACTTC.

This clonotype appeared a few times. This chain joins TRBV7-9 and TRBJ1-1; D is unresolved. CDR1 SEHNR and CDR2 FQNEAQ come from the germline V gene (reference sequence). Deletions cut 3 bases from V and 2 bases from J, with 13 bases between. The CDR3 consists of 15 residues. Here the CDR3 DNA reads TGTGCCAGCAGCTTTCATCTAGGGCATAACACTGAAGCTTTCTTT. It encodes CASSFHLGHNTEAFF.

The chain uses TRBV7-7 and TRBJ2-1, with 11 bases matching TRBD2. The germline V gene has CDR1 SSHAT and CDR2 FNYEAQ (reference sequence). The J segment lost 4 bases and the V segment lost 5 bases, leaving 4 bases of the junction unmatched. This CDR3 spans 15 amino acids. DNA for the CDR3: TGTGCCAGCAGCCAGGGGACTAGCGGTTACAATGAGCAGTTCTTC. This encodes CASSQGTSGYNEQFF.

The chain is built from TRBV7-9 and TRBJ2-2, with D possibly matching TRBD2 (8 bases). CDR1 SEHNR and CDR2 FQNEAQ come from the germline V gene (reference sequence). The length of the CDR3 is 17 residues. Trimming left V 3 bases short and J 2 bases short, with 16 bases between. CDR3 protein: CASSFSGTETNTGELFF. DNA for the CDR3: TGTGCCAGCAGCTTTAGCGGGACAGAGACAAACACCGGGGAGCTGTTTTTT.

This clonotype was counted many times. The CDR3 is CASSPYREYYEQYF. DNA of the CDR3: TGTGCCAGCAGTCCGTACAGGGAGTACTACGAGCAGTACTTC. The rearrangement links TRBV6-1 to TRBJ2-7; a weak D match, TRBD1 (6 bases). Germline assignment: CDR1 MNHNS and CDR2 SASEGT. Trimming cost V 5 bases and J 3 bases, with 14 bases left between them. The CDR3 is 14 amino acids.

This clonotype was recorded a few times. This chain connects TRBV5-6 to TRBJ2-3, with D unclear. The V and J ends lost 3 bases and 4 bases respectively, with 9 bases between them. Germline CDR1 reads SGHDT; CDR2 reads YYEEEE. This CDR3 contains 13 residues. In nucleotides, the CDR3 is TGTGCCAGCAGCTGGTCTCAGGCAGATACGCAGTATTTT. Translating it yields CASSWSQADTQYF. The whole variable domain, filled in from reference TRBV5-6 and TRBJ2-3, reads DAGVTQSPTHLIKTRGQQVTLRCSPKSGHDTVSWYQQALGQGPQFIFQYYEEEERQRGNFPDRFSGHQFPNYSSELNVNALLLGDSALYLCASSWSQADTQYFGPGTRLTVL.

This clonotype was counted a few times. The chain has TRBV12-3 or TRBV12-4 and TRBJ2-7; 11 bases fit TRBD2. The CDR3 totals 14 residues. V shed 5 bases, J shed 5 bases, and the junction held 5 bases outside the gene matches. The CDR3 is CASSTSGSRDEQYF. In DNA, the CDR3 is TGTGCCAGCAGTACTAGCGGGAGTCGAGACGAGCAGTACTTC.

The rearrangement uses TRBV28 and TRBJ2-7; D tentatively fits TRBD1 or TRBD2 (5 bases each). Germline V lookup: CDR1 MDHEN, CDR2 SYDVKM. The germline V and J ends were trimmed by 4 bases and 6 bases, with 19 bases remaining between them. This CDR3 has 15 amino acids. The CDR3 DNA follows: TGTGCCAGCAGTTCGTCCGGGACGGCACTAATCGAGCAGTACTTC. Translating gives CASSSSGTALIEQYF.

The CDR3 nucleotides are TGCGCCAGCAGCCAAGTGGTAGGGCTCGAGCAGTACTTC. As protein: CASSQVVGLEQYF. The V and J genes are TRBV4-1 and TRBJ2-7, with no clear D. The CDR3 length is 13 residues. Trimming left V 1 base short and J 6 bases short, with 10 bases between. Germline V gene lookup returns CDR1 MGHRA and CDR2 YSYEKL.

V gene TRBV28 combines with J gene TRBJ2-4; no clear D gene. CDR1 and CDR2 (germline): MDHEN, SYDVKM. V dropped 3 bases and J dropped 3 bases, with 12 bases sitting between them. This CDR3 is built from 15 residues. CDR3 sequence reads: CASSLSVLDKNIQYF. The CDR3 coding sequence is TGTGCCAGCAGTTTGTCGGTTTTAGACAAAAACATTCAGTACTTC.

This clonotype appeared a few times. The chain recombines TRBV19 with TRBJ2-3; D is undetermined. V dropped 3 bases and J dropped 0 bases, with 1 base sitting between them. The CDR3 runs 12 residues. Germline CDR1 is LNHDA and CDR2 is SQIVND (reference sequence). CDR3 sequence reads: CASSISTDTQYF. The CDR3 nucleotides are TGTGCCAGTAGTATCAGCACAGATACGCAGTATTTT. Full variable domain (rest looked up from reference TRBV19 and TRBJ2-3): DGGITQSPKYLFRKEGQNVTLSCEQNLNHDAMYWYRQDPGQGLRLIYYSQIVNDFQKGDIAEGYSVSREKKESFPLTVTSAQKNPTAFYLCASSISTDTQYFGPGTRLTVL.

The chain carries TRBV19 and TRBJ2-4, with TRBD2 matching 14 bases. J gave up 7 bases and V 3 bases, and 14 bases lay outside the gene matches. The germline V gene has CDR1 LNHDA and CDR2 SQIVND (reference sequence). The CDR3 sequence is 19 residues long. The CDR3 nucleotides are TGTGCCAGTAGTATGGTTCGGTTCGGGACTAGCGGGAGTACCAACATTCAGTACTTC. Translated, it gives CASSMVRFGTSGSTNIQYF.

The table lists this clonotype with a few counts. The chain carries TRBV11-2 and TRBJ1-4, with 7 bases identical to TRBD1. The CDR3 contains 15 residues. Trimming cost V 1 base and J 7 bases; bases outside gene matches: 6. The germline gives CDR1 SGHAT, CDR2 FQNNGV. The CDR3 nucleotides are TGTGCCAGCAGCTTAGGGACAGGAAGCGGTGAAAAACTGTTTTTT. Translated: CASSLGTGSGEKLFF.

This chain links TRBV7-2 with TRBJ2-1, with unresolved D. V was shortened by 5 bases and J by 5 bases, with 13 bases between the two germline ends. Germline V gene data show CDR1 as SGHTA and CDR2 as FQGNSA. CDR3 size: 14 residues. The CDR3 sequence: CASSPPAKNNEQFF. DNA of the CDR3: TGTGCCAGCAGCCCCCCGGCGAAAAACAATGAGCAGTTCTTC.

The chain couples TRBV6-6 to TRBJ1-2, with no clear D. V was clipped by 7 bases and J by 2 bases, with 17 bases between them. In germline, CDR1 is MNHNY, CDR2 SVGAGI (reference sequence). The CDR3 sequence is 15 residues long. This chain's CDR3 is CASITSTTENYGYTF. Here the CDR3 DNA reads TGTGCCAGCATAACGTCTACAACAGAGAACTATGGCTACACCTTC.

The J gene is TRBJ2-1, the V gene TRBV7-2; no clear D gene. CDR3 length: 13 residues. CDR1 is SGHTA, CDR2 FQGNSA, per germline. V was pared by 3 bases and J by 10 bases, with 13 bases between. The CDR3 loop is CASSFTEVGEQFF. The CDR3 DNA reads TGTGCCAGCAGCTTTACCGAAGTCGGCGAGCAGTTCTTC. Using reference TRBV7-2 and TRBJ2-1 for the parts outside the CDR3, the full variable domain is GAGVSQSPSNKVTEKGKDVELRCDPISGHTALYWYRQSLGQGLEFLIYFQGNSAPDKSGLPSDRFSAERTGGSVSTLTIQRTQQEDSAVYLCASSFTEVGEQFFGPGTRLTVL.

The genes are TRBV10-3 and TRBJ2-3, with 8 bases fitting TRBD1. Germline V gene sequence: CDR1 ENHRY, CDR2 SYGVKD. V lost 4 bases and J lost 2; bases outside the gene matches: 5. The CDR3 contains 15 residues. The CDR3, as DNA: TGTGCCATCAGTGCTGGGACAGGAATCACAGATACGCAGTATTTT. This codes for CAISAGTGITDTQYF.